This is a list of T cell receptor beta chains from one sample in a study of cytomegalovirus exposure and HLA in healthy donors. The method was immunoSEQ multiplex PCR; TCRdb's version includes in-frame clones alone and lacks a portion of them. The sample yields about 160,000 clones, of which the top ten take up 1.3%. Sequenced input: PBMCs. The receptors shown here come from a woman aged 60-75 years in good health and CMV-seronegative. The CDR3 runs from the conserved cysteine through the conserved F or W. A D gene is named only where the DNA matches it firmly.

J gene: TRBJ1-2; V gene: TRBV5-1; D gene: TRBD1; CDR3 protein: CASSVTGQDYGCTF; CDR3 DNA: TGCGCCAGCAGCGTTACGGGACAGGACTATGGCTGCACCTTC
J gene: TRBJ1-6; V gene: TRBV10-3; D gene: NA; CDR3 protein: CAISEYGQGGSPLHF; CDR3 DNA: TGTGCCATCAGTGAGTATGGTCAGGGAGGATCACCCCTCCACTTT
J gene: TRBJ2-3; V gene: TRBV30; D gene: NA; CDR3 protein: CAWSLGASTQYF; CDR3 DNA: TGTGCCTGGAGTCTAGGGGCATCCACGCAGTATTTT
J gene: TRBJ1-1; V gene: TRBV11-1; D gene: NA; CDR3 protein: CASSLTGLTEAFF; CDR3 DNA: TGTGCCAGCAGCTTAACAGGTCTCACTGAAGCTTTCTTT
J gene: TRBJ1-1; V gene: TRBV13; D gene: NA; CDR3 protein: CASSPPGYTEAFF; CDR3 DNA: TGTGCCAGCAGCCCCCCAGGGTACACTGAAGCTTTCTTT
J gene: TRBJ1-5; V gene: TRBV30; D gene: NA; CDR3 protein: CAWRGRGSNQPQHF; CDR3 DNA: TGTGCCTGGAGAGGGCGGGGTAGCAATCAGCCCCAGCATTTT
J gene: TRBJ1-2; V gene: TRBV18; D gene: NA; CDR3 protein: CASSPGDGGYGYTF; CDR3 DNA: TGTGCCAGCTCACCCGGGGACGGGGGCTATGGCTACACCTTC
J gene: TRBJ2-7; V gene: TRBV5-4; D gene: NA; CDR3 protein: CASSLRGGGYEQYF; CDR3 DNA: TGTGCCAGCAGCTTGAGGGGGGGTGGCTACGAGCAGTACTTC
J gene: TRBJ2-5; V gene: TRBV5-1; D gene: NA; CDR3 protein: CASSLGQGLETQYF; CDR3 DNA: TGCGCCAGCAGCTTGGGCCAGGGTTTGGAGACCCAGTACTTC
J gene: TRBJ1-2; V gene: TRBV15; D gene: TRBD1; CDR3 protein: CATSSQGQGIGYTF; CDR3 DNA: TGTGCCACCAGCAGCCAGGGACAGGGGATCGGCTACACCTTC
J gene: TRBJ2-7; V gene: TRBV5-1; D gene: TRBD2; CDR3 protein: CASRQAGITYGQYF; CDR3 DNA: TGCGCCAGCAGGCAAGCGGGAATAACGTACGGGCAGTACTTC
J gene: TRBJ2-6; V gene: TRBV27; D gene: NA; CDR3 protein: CASSSRRGGANVLTF; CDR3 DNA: TGTGCCAGCAGTTCTCGCCGCGGTGGGGCCAACGTCCTGACTTTC
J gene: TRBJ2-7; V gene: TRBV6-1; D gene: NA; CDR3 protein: CASSEWRTYEQYF; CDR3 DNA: TGTGCCAGCAGTGAATGGCGGACCTACGAGCAGTACTTC
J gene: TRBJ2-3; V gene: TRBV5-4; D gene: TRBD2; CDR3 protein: CASSRRGGTDTQYF; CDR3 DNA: TGTGCCAGCAGCCGGCGGGGGGGGACAGATACGCAGTATTTT
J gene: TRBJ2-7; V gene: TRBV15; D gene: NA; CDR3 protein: CATSRGVRAYEQYF; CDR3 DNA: TGTGCCACCAGCAGAGGGGTCAGGGCCTACGAGCAGTACTTC
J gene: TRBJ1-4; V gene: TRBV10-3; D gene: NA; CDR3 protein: CATRDGGLNEKLFF; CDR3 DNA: TGTGCCACCAGGGATGGCGGCCTTAATGAAAAACTGTTTTTT
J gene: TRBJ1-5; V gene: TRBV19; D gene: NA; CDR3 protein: CASSWDKGSNQPQHF; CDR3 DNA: TGTGCCAGTAGTTGGGACAAGGGAAGCAATCAGCCCCAGCATTTT
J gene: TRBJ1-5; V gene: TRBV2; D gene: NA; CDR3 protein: CASSVTGNSNQPQHF; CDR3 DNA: TGTGCCAGCAGCGTAACAGGGAATAGCAATCAGCCCCAGCATTTT
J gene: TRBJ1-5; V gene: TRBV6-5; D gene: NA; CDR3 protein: CASSYSRGNQPQHF; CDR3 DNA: TGTGCCAGCAGTTACTCTAGGGGAAATCAGCCCCAGCATTTT
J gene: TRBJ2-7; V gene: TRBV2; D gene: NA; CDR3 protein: CASSSFNEQYF; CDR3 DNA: TGTGCCAGCAGTTCATTCAACGAGCAGTACTTC
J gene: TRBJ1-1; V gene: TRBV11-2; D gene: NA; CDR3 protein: CASSPVNTEAFF; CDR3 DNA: TGTGCCAGCAGCCCCGTGAACACTGAAGCTTTCTTT
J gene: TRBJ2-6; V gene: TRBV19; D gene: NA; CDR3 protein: CASSIADIPTASGANVLTF; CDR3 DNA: TGTGCCAGTAGTATAGCCGACATTCCGACCGCTTCTGGGGCCAACGTCCTGACTTTC
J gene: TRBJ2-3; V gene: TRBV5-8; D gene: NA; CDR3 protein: CASRPRFYGSTDTQYF; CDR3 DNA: TGTGCCAGCAGGCCGCGGTTCTATGGAAGCACAGATACGCAGTATTTT
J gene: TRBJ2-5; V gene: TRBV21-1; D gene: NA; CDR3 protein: CASSKEAWDRASEETQYF; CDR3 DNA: TGTGCCAGCAGCAAAGAAGCCTGGGACAGGGCATCAGAAGAGACCCAGTACTTC
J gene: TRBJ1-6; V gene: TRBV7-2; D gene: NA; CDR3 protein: CASSLDGSPLHF; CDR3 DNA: TGTGCCAGCAGCTTAGACGGTTCACCCCTCCACTTT
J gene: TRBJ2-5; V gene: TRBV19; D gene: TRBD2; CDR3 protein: CASRGTSEETQYF; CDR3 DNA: TGTGCCAGTAGGGGGACTAGCGAAGAGACCCAGTACTTC
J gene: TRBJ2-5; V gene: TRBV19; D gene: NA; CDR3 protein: CASRRLGEETQYF; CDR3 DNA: TGTGCCAGTAGAAGGTTAGGGGAAGAGACCCAGTACTTC
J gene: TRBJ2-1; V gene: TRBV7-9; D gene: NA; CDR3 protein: CASSLSGGRDNEQFF; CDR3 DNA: TGTGCCAGCAGCTTATCTGGCGGGCGTGACAATGAGCAGTTCTTC
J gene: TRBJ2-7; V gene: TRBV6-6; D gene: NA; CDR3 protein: CASSYSDSSSYEQYF; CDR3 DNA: TGTGCCAGCAGTTACTCGGACTCCTCCTCCTACGAGCAGTACTTC
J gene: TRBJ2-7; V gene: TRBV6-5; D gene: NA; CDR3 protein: CASSPRYPPYEQYF; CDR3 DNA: TGTGCCAGCAGCCCCAGGTACCCCCCCTACGAGCAGTACTTC
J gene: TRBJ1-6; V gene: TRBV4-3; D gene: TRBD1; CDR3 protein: CASSQELGTGVDSPLHF; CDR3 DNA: TGCGCCAGCAGCCAAGAACTAGGGACAGGGGTTGATTCACCCCTCCACTTT
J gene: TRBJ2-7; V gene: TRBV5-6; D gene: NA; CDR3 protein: CASSWGRGTYEQYF; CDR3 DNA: TGTGCCAGCAGCTGGGGCAGGGGTACCTACGAGCAGTACTTC
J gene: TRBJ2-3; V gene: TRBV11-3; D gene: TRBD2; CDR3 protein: CASSLGTSGRTDTQYF; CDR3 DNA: TGTGCCAGCAGCCTTGGGACTAGCGGGAGGACAGATACGCAGTATTTT
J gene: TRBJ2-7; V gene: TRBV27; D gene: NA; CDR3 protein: CASSLRGLTLSYEQYF; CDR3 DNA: TGTGCCAGCAGTTTACGAGGACTGACGCTTTCCTACGAGCAGTACTTC
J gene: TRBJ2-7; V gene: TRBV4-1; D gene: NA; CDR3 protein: CASSQDKAALGYEQYF; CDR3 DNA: TGCGCCAGCAGCCAAGATAAAGCAGCTCTAGGCTACGAGCAGTACTTC
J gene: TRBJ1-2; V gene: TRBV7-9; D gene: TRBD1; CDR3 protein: CASSLTGGGYGYTF; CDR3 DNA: TGTGCCAGCAGCCTTACAGGGGGGGGCTATGGCTACACCTTC
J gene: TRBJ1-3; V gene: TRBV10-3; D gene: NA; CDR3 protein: CAISELSGNTIYF; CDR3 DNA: TGTGCCATCAGTGAACTCTCTGGAAACACCATATATTTT
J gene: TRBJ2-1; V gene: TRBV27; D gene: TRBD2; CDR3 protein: CASSLRLAGGPRTYNEQFF; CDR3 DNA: TGTGCCAGCAGTTTAAGACTAGCGGGGGGTCCAAGAACCTACAATGAGCAGTTCTTC
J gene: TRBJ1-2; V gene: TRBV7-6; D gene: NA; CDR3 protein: CASSLFADGVSGYTF; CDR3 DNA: TGTGCCAGCAGCTTATTTGCTGACGGAGTGAGTGGCTACACCTTC
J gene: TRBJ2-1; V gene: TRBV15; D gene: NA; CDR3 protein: CATSGGFYNEQFF; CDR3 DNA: TGTGCCACCAGCGGGGGGTTTTACAATGAGCAGTTCTTC